Following are 25 T cell receptor beta chains from one sample sequenced in a study of beta chain features in type 1 diabetes. Expressed TCRB transcripts were sequenced because the entire RNA isolate underwent reverse transcription. The data were produced by immunoSEQ multiplex PCR, yet TCRdb's version contains in-frame clones alone and is incomplete. The repertoire consists of 140,000 to 150,000 clones, with about 44% occurring once and the leading ten covering around 0.39%. The sample was Tregs from blood. These receptors were collected from a man aged 18 to 29 in good health.

The rearrangement links TRBV10-3 to TRBJ2-7; TRBD2 matches at 9 bases. The CDR3 contains 13 residues. The germline CDR1 and CDR2 sequences are ENHRY and SYGVKD. Trimming at V came to 10 bases and at J to 2 bases, leaving 6 bases not matched to a gene. The CDR3 DNA sequence: TGTGCCACCTTTAGCGGGAGTCCCTACGAGCAGTACTTC. Translated, it gives CATFSGSPYEQYF.

This clone was seen a single time. The chain recombines TRBV5-1 with TRBJ2-1, with TRBD2 identical over 9 bases. CDR1 is SGHRS, CDR2 YFSETQ, per germline. V trimming: 2 bases; J trimming: 5 bases; junction bases outside the gene matches: 2. This CDR3 comprises 14 residues. The CDR3 reads CASSLAGGHNEQFF. In nucleotides, the CDR3 is TGCGCCAGCAGCTTAGCGGGAGGACACAATGAGCAGTTCTTC.

This chain links TRBV10-3 with TRBJ1-1; the D gene is possibly TRBD1 (6 bases). V was trimmed by 10 bases and J by 1 base, leaving 13 bases between them. Germline CDR1 ENHRY, CDR2 SYGVKD. This CDR3 has 13 amino acids. For the CDR3, the DNA is TGTGCCACCGGCAGGGGTTGGAACACTGAAGCTTTCTTT. Translating gives CATGRGWNTEAFF.

The rearrangement joins TRBV11-1 to TRBJ1-1; D unresolved. V lost 9 bases and J lost 4, with 15 bases in between. Germline CDR1 reads SGHAT; CDR2 reads FQDESV (reference sequence). This CDR3 region has 13 residues. The CDR3 spells CASSTPQGTEAFF. The CDR3 DNA is TGTGCCAGTTCGACACCACAAGGCACTGAAGCTTTCTTT. The full variable domain, completed using reference TRBV11-1 and TRBJ1-1, is EAEVAQSPRYKITEKSQAVAFWCDPISGHATLYWYRQILGQGPELLVQFQDESVVDDSQLPKDRFSAERLKGVDSTLKIQPAELGDSAMYLCASSTPQGTEAFFGQGTRLTVV.

The CDR3 bases are TGTGCCAGCAGCTTTAGACAGGACAATGAGCAGTTCTTC. Amino acids: CASSFRQDNEQFF. The V gene is TRBV11-2, the J gene TRBJ2-1; possible D gene TRBD1, 6 bases. The CDR3 has 13 amino acids. Germline loops: CDR1 SGHAT, CDR2 FQNNGV. Trimming cost V 3 bases and J 5 bases, with 8 bases left between them.

This sequence joins TRBV6-5 and TRBJ2-2; weak D call: TRBD1 (5 bases). Between the trimmed V and J ends, which lost 6 bases and 5 bases, there was a span of 10 bases. Germline-derived CDR1 and CDR2 are MNHEY and SVGAGI. CDR3 size: 13 residues. CDR3 loop: CASSSRGTGELFF. The CDR3 coding sequence is TGTGCCAGCAGCTCTAGGGGAACCGGGGAGCTGTTTTTT.

The rearrangement links TRBV28 to TRBJ1-1, with TRBD1 as a possible D gene (5 bases). CDR1 and CDR2 from the germline V gene are MDHEN and SYDVKM. Deletions cut 4 bases from V and 4 bases from J, with 16 bases between. The CDR3 consists of 15 residues. The CDR3 region is CASSSPGGVSTEAFF. The DNA for the CDR3 is TGTGCCAGCAGTTCCCCTGGGGGGGTCAGCACTGAAGCTTTCTTT.

In this sample, this clone turned up a few times. CDR3 residues: CAISESAGIGQPQHF. In nucleotides, the CDR3 is TGTGCCATCAGTGAGTCTGCGGGAATTGGGCAGCCCCAGCATTTT. The genes are TRBV10-3 and TRBJ1-5; D gene ambiguous. CDR3 length equals 15 residues. Germline-derived CDR1 and CDR2 are ENHRY and SYGVKD. V lost 0 bases and J 7 bases, leaving 13 bases between the germline ends.

This clone was counted between two and nine times. V is TRBV28 and J is TRBJ2-7; tentatively, D is TRBD2 (5 bases). V lost 11 bases, J lost 5 bases, and 22 bases lay in between. CDR1 is MDHEN and CDR2 is SYDVKM in the germline V gene. The CDR3 loop spans 14 amino acids. For the CDR3, the DNA is TGTGCCGCCTCAAGAGCGGTGTGGGAAAACGAGCAGTACTTC. Translated, it gives CAASRAVWENEQYF.

The CDR3 DNA reads as TGCGCCAGCAGCTTGGGGTGGGGAGGGGACAATCAGCCCCAGCATTTT. Translated, it gives CASSLGWGGDNQPQHF. V usage is TRBV5-1 and J usage is TRBJ1-5; a possible D gene is TRBD1 (5 bases). The CDR3 has 16 amino acids. Per the germline V gene, CDR1 is SGHRS and CDR2 is YFSETQ. V lost 0 bases, J lost 3 bases, and 13 bases lay in between. The whole variable domain, filled in from reference TRBV5-1 and TRBJ1-5, reads KAGVTQTPRYLIKTRGQQVTLSCSPISGHRSVSWYQQTPGQGLQFLFEYFSETQRNKGNFPGRFSGRQFSNSRSEMNVSTLELGDSALYLCASSLGWGGDNQPQHFGDGTRLSIL.

The table lists this clone with a few counts. V usage is TRBV4-1 and J usage is TRBJ1-5, with a tentative D call TRBD1 (5 bases). CDR3 length equals 17 residues. The ends were cut back, 0 bases at V and 0 bases at J, with 12 bases in the middle. The germline gives CDR1 MGHRA, CDR2 YSYEKL. The CDR3 loop is CASSQDPRTLSNQPQHF. CDR3 DNA: TGCGCCAGCAGCCAAGATCCCCGGACACTTAGCAATCAGCCCCAGCATTTT.

This clone turned up a few times. This chain joins TRBV2 and TRBJ1-2; D gene ambiguous. V dropped 3 bases and J dropped 2 bases, with 7 bases sitting between them. Germline CDR1 is SNHLY and CDR2 is FYNNEI. The CDR3 length is 13 residues. The CDR3: CASSDVQNYGYTF. CDR3 DNA: TGTGCCAGCAGTGATGTACAGAACTATGGCTACACCTTC.

This chain joins TRBV6-6 and TRBJ2-1; 7 bases align to TRBD2. From germline, CDR1 is MNHNY and CDR2 SVGAGI (reference sequence). V lost 2 bases and J lost 6; bases outside the gene matches: 1. This CDR3 contains 13 residues. Written as DNA, the CDR3 is TGTGCCAGCAGTTACGGGACTACCAATGAGCAGTTCTTC. Encoded protein: CASSYGTTNEQFF.

This chain joins TRBV6-1 and TRBJ1-2; D is uncertain. V gave up 3 bases and J gave up 5 bases, with 10 bases separating them. This CDR3 region has 13 residues. Germline CDR1 reads MNHNS; CDR2 reads SASEGT. The DNA for the CDR3 is TGTGCCAGCAGTGAGGTGCAGATTTATGGCTACACCTTC. It specifies CASSEVQIYGYTF.

The table lists this clone with a few counts. The J gene is TRBJ2-2, the V gene TRBV9, with TRBD1 identical over 9 bases. The germline CDR1 and CDR2 sequences are SGDLS and YYNGEE. The CDR3 contains 15 residues. The V gene end was trimmed by 3 bases and the J gene end by 7 bases; junction bases not matched to a gene: 7. The CDR3 here is CASSGRGQGYGELFF. DNA of the CDR3: TGTGCCAGCAGCGGGAGAGGACAGGGGTACGGGGAGCTGTTTTTT.

This clone was detected a few times. This chain connects TRBV15 to TRBJ2-1; 10 nucleotides match TRBD2. J was trimmed by 10 bases and V by 3 bases; bases with no gene match: 15. Germline CDR1 LNHNV, CDR2 YYDKDF (reference sequence). This CDR3 spans 17 amino acids. The CDR3 is CATSSDFSGGREWEQFF. The CDR3, as DNA: TGTGCCACCAGCAGCGACTTTAGCGGGGGGCGGGAATGGGAGCAGTTCTTC.

The chain uses TRBV5-5 and TRBJ2-5; D unresolved. With 2 bases removed from V and 4 bases from J, the gap between germline ends came to 6 bases. This CDR3 is built from 12 residues. Germline V CDR1 and CDR2: SGHKS, YYEKEE (reference sequence). The DNA for the CDR3 is TGTGCCAGCAGCTTAATCGGAGAGACCCAGTACTTC. Protein: CASSLIGETQYF.

Here the CDR3 DNA reads TGTGCCAGCAGGGAAACAGGGGGCATCGGGTACGAGCAGTACTTC. Its translation is CASRETGGIGYEQYF. V usage is TRBV25-1 and J usage is TRBJ2-7; 9 bases map to TRBD1. The length of the CDR3 is 15 residues. Germline CDR1 is MGHDK and CDR2 is SYGVNS. V shed 6 bases, J shed 4 bases, and the junction held 10 bases outside the gene matches.

The chain recombines TRBV6-1 with TRBJ1-5; D unclear. The CDR3 is made up of 13 amino acids. The ends were cut back, 6 bases at V and 0 bases at J, with 6 bases in the middle. Germline values: CDR1 MNHNS, CDR2 SASEGT. The DNA for the CDR3 is TGTGCCAGCAGCGGTCATAGCAATCAGCCCCAGCATTTT. Its protein product is CASSGHSNQPQHF.

The chain carries TRBV30 and TRBJ1-6; weak D call: TRBD1 (5 bases). Trimming shortened V by 2 bases and J by 19 bases, and 18 bases separated the two germline ends. Germline loops: CDR1 GTSNPN, CDR2 SVGIG (reference sequence). CDR3 size: 12 residues. The DNA for the CDR3 is TGTGCCTGGAGTTTAAGGGGTTCCGACCGGCACTTT. It yields the protein CAWSLRGSDRHF.

About this clone: The junction differs from germline at one of its ends, possibly a read error. The sample has other DNA sequences that encode this CDR3 too. This sequence joins TRBV6-1 and TRBJ2-1; D might be TRBD1 (5 bases). CDR1 MNHNS and CDR2 SASEGT come from the germline V gene. CDR3 length: 16 amino acids. Here the CDR3 DNA reads TGCGCCAGCAGTGAAGACACAGGTTTAATGGACAATGAGCAGTTCTTC. Its translation is CASSEDTGLMDNEQFF.

This sequence joins TRBV5-4 and TRBJ2-5; D possibly corresponds to TRBD2 (5 bases). The V and J ends lost 3 bases and 5 bases respectively, with 11 bases between them. Germline V gene sequence: CDR1 SGHNT, CDR2 YYREEE (reference sequence). The CDR3 totals 13 residues. The CDR3 sequence: CASSSDPGETQYF. The CDR3 coding sequence is TGTGCCAGCAGCTCGGACCCGGGGGAGACCCAGTACTTC.

The chain combines TRBV5-1 with TRBJ1-2; unclear D gene. V was trimmed by 0 bases and J by 6 bases, leaving 12 bases between them. CDR3 size: 14 residues. Germline assignment: CDR1 SGHRS and CDR2 YFSETQ. In DNA form, the CDR3 reads TGCGCCAGCAGCTTGGTCTCTATCGCCCATGGCTACACCTTC. This gives the protein CASSLVSIAHGYTF.

This chain connects TRBV7-2 to TRBJ1-6; D might be TRBD1 (6 bases). V was clipped by 6 bases and J by 6 bases, with 15 bases between them. The CDR3 covers 15 residues. From germline, CDR1 is SGHTA and CDR2 FQGNSA. The chain's CDR3 is CASSFMGHFNSPLHF. The CDR3 nucleotides read TGTGCCAGCAGTTTTATGGGACATTTTAATTCACCCCTCCACTTT. The full variable domain, rest sourced from reference TRBV7-2 and TRBJ1-6, is GAGVSQSPSNKVTEKGKDVELRCDPISGHTALYWYRQSLGQGLEFLIYFQGNSAPDKSGLPSDRFSAERTGGSVSTLTIQRTQQEDSAVYLCASSFMGHFNSPLHFGNGTRLTVT.

The V call is TRBV19, the J call TRBJ2-7; 10 nucleotides agree with TRBD2. This CDR3 is built from 14 residues. Germline V gene lookup returns CDR1 LNHDA and CDR2 SQIVND (reference sequence). J gave up 4 bases and V 5 bases, and 5 bases lay outside the gene matches. The CDR3 DNA reads TGTGCCAGTAGTGTCGCTAGCGGGAGATACGAGCAGTACTTC. Its translation: CASSVASGRYEQYF.